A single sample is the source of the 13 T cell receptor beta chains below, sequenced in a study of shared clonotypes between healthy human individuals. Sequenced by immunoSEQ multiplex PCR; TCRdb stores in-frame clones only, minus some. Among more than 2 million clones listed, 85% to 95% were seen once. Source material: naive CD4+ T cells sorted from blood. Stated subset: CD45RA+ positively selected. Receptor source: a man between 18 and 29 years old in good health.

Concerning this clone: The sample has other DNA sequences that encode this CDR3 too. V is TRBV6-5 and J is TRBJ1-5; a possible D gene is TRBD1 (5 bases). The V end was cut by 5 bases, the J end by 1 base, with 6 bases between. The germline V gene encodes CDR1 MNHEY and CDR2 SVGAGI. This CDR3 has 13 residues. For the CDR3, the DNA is TGTGCCAGCAGTCGGGACAGCAATCAGCCCCAGCATTTT. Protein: CASSRDSNQPQHF.

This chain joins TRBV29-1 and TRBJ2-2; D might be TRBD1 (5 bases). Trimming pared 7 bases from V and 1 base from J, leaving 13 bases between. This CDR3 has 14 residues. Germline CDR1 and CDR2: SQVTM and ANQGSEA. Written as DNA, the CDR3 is TGCAGCGCCCGACCAACAGGGAACACCGGGGAGCTGTTTTTT. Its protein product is CSARPTGNTGELFF.

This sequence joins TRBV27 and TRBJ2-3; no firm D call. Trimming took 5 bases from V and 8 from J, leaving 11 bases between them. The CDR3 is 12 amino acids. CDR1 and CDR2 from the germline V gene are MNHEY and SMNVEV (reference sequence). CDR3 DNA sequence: TGTGCCAGCAGTAGGACCGTTGGTACGCAGTATTTT. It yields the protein CASSRTVGTQYF.

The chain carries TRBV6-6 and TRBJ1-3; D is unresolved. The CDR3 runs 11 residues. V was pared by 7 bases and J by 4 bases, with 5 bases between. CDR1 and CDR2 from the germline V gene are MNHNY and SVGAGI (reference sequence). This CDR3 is CASTIGNTIYF. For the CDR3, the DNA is TGTGCCAGCACCATCGGAAACACCATATATTTT.

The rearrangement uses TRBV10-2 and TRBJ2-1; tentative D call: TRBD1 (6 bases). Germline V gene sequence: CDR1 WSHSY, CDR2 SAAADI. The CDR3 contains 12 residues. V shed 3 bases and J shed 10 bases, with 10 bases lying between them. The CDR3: CASSEQGGEQFF. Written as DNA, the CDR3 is TGCGCCAGCAGTGAACAGGGCGGCGAGCAGTTCTTC.

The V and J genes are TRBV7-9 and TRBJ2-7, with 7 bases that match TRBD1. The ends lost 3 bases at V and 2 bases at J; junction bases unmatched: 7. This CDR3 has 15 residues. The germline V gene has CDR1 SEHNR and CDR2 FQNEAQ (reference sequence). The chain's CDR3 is CASSFDRAQAYEQYF. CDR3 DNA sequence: TGTGCCAGCAGCTTCGACAGGGCCCAGGCCTACGAGCAGTACTTC.

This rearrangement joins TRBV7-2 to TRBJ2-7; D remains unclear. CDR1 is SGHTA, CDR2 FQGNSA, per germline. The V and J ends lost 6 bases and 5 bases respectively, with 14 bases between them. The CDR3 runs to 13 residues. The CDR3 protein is CASSYSNENEQYF. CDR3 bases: TGTGCCAGCAGTTACTCGAATGAAAACGAGCAGTACTTC.

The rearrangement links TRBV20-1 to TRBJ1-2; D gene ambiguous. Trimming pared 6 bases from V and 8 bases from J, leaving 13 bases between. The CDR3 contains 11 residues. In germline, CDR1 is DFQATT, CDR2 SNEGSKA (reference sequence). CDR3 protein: CSAPTRAGYTF. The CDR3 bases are TGCAGTGCCCCTACCCGAGCGGGCTACACCTTC.

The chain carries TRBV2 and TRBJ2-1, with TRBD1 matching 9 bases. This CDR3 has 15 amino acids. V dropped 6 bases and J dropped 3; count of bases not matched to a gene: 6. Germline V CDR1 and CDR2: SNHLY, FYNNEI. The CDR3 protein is CASREDRGGYNEQFF. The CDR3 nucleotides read TGTGCCAGCAGAGAGGACAGGGGTGGCTACAATGAGCAGTTCTTC.

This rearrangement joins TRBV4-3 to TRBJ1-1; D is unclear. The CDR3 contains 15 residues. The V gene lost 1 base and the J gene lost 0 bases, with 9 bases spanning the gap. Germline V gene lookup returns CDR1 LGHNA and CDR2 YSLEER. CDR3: CASSQGYNLNTEAFF. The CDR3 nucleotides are TGCGCCAGCAGCCAAGGGTATAACCTGAACACTGAAGCTTTCTTT.

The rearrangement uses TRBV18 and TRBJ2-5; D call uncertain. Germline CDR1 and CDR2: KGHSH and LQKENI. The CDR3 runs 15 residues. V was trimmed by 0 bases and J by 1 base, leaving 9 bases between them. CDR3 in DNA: TGTGCCAGCTCACCACCGTCCCCGATCCAAGAGACCCAGTACTTC. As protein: CASSPPSPIQETQYF.

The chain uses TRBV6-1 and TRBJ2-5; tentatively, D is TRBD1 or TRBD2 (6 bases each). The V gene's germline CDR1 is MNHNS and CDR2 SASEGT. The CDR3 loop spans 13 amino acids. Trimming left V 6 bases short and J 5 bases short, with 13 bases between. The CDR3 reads CASREQGRETQYF. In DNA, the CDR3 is TGTGCCAGCAGAGAGCAGGGGAGGGAGACCCAGTACTTC.

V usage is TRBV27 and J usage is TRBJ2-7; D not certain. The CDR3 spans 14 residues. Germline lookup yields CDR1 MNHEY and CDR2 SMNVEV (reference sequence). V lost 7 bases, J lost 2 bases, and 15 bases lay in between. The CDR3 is CASIPNSSPYEQYF. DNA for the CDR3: TGTGCCAGCATCCCCAATTCATCCCCCTACGAGCAGTACTTC.